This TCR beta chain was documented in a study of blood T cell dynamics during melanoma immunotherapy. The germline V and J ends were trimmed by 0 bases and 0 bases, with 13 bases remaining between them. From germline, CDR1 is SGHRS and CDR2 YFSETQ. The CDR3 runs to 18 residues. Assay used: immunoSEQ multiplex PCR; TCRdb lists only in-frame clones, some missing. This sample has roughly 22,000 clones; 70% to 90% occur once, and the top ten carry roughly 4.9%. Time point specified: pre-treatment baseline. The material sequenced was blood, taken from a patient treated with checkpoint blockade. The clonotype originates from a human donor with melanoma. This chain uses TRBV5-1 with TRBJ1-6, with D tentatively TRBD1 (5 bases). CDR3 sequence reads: CASSLAVGPSSYNSPLHF. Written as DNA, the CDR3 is TGCGCCAGCAGCTTGGCCGTGGGGCCAAGCTCCTATAATTCACCCCTCCACTTT. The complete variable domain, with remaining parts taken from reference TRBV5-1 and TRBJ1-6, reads KAGVTQTPRYLIKTRGQQVTLSCSPISGHRSVSWYQQTPGQGLQFLFEYFSETQRNKGNFPGRFSGRQFSNSRSEMNVSTLELGDSALYLCASSLAVGPSSYNSPLHFGNGTRLTVT.